This TCR beta chain was identified during a study of shared clonotypes between healthy human individuals. Turning to the study itself: Each donor contributed plates that comprised three CD4 naive, three CD4 memory, two CD8 naive and one CD8 memory.

In replicate PCRs of sorted subsets, approximately 210 ng DNA, approximately 30,000 T cell genomes, was used. Data came from immunoSEQ multiplex PCR; TCRdb stores just in-frame clones and leaves some out. The table records 2 million to 2.5 million clones, approximately 95% of them present only once. V lost 4 bases, J lost 5 bases, and 14 bases lay in between. Germline V lookup: CDR1 SQVTM, CDR2 ANQGSEA. The CDR3 covers 13 residues. Study-level findings and limits: The naive CD4 repertoires of a few donors were compared, and around 5.1% of clonotypes were shared.

A remark on this clone: Its specificity is unknown.

The sequencing input was naive CD4+ T cells sorted from blood. Described subset: CD45RA+ positively selected. The chain carries TRBV29-1 and TRBJ1-2, with a weak D call TRBD1 (5 bases). The TCR originated in a man aged 18 to 35 in good health. CDR3 in amino acids: CSVAQGDAYGYTF. As DNA, the CDR3 is TGCAGCGTTGCACAAGGGGATGCGTATGGCTACACCTTC. Complete variable domain (other parts from reference TRBV29-1 and TRBJ1-2): SAVISQKPSRDICQRGTSLTIQCQVDSQVTMMFWYRQQPGQSLTLIATANQGSEATYESGFVIDKFPISRPNLTFSTLTVSNMSPEDSSIYLCSVAQGDAYGYTFGSGTRLTVV.